These 8 T cell receptor beta chains share one sample of origin, sequenced in a study of T-cell reconstitution after alpha-beta-depleted transplantation in children. A TCRbeta library incorporating unique molecular identifiers was prepared. TCRdb processed the PCR reads anew with MiXCR; each CDR3 protein has one entry. The profile shows about 420,000 distinct CDR3 sequences, about 16% of them singletons. Sequenced here: PBMCs, mostly from graft donor cells, sampled 360 days after TCRalphabeta/CD19-depleted stem cell transplant. These receptors came from a boy under three years old who had a stem cell transplant for Wiskott-Aldrich syndrome, so the T cells may come from the graft donor.

This chain connects TRBV5-1 to TRBJ1-2; maybe TRBD1 (5 bases). The CDR3 totals 15 residues. Germline CDR1 and CDR2: SGHRS and YFSETQ. The V end was cut by 5 bases, the J end by 4 bases, with 18 bases between. The DNA of the CDR3 is TGCGCCAGCAGTTGGGACGGACAAGGCTTCTATGGCTACACCTTC. As protein: CASSWDGQGFYGYTF.

The V and J genes are TRBV20-1 and TRBJ1-1; 9 bases align to TRBD1. This CDR3 contains 15 residues. Germline V gene lookup returns CDR1 DFQATT and CDR2 SNEGSKA (reference sequence). J was trimmed by 5 bases and V by 5 bases; bases with no gene match: 12. The CDR3 loop reads CSAPRQGVAGTEAFF. In DNA, the CDR3 is TGCAGTGCTCCCAGACAGGGGGTCGCGGGGACTGAAGCTTTCTTT.

This clonotype was observed a few times. The chain employs TRBV12-3 or TRBV12-4 and TRBJ2-5, with D unresolved. V dropped 5 bases and J dropped 2 bases, with 12 bases sitting between them. The length of the CDR3 is 14 residues. CDR3 sequence (DNA): TGTGCCAGCAGTACCAGCCTACCGCAAGAGACCCAGTACTTC. It yields the protein CASSTSLPQETQYF.

The chain couples TRBV29-1 to TRBJ2-7; 10 bases fit TRBD1. J lost 3 bases, V lost 4 bases, and 6 bases had no gene match. CDR1 is SQVTM and CDR2 is ANQGSEA in the germline V gene. The CDR3 is 14 amino acids. DNA of the CDR3: TGCAGCGTTGGACCGGGACAGGGGCTCTACGAGCAGTACTTC. This sequence encodes CSVGPGQGLYEQYF.

This clonotype appeared a few times. The chain uses TRBV4-1 and TRBJ2-2; D may be TRBD2 (5 bases). The CDR3 runs 15 residues. Trimming removed 2 bases at V and 7 bases at J, with 14 bases between. The V gene's germline CDR1 is MGHRA and CDR2 YSYEKL. The CDR3 DNA follows: TGCGCCAGCAGCCAATCGGGCCGGGAAATCGGGGAGCTGTTTTTT. It codes for CASSQSGREIGELFF.

The rearrangement uses TRBV7-8 and TRBJ2-7; no clear D gene. Trimming removed 5 bases at V and 6 bases at J, with 8 bases between. This CDR3 is 11 amino acids long. Germline values: CDR1 SGHVS, CDR2 FQNEAQ. CDR3 nucleotides: TGTGCCAGCAGCGCCCGGGTCGAGCAGTACTTC. Residues: CASSARVEQYF.

This clonotype was recorded a few times. V gene TRBV7-4 combines with J gene TRBJ2-2, with TRBD2 matching 11 bases. Germline CDR1 is SGHVT and CDR2 is SQSDAQ. V shed 6 bases and J 7 bases; nucleotides not matched to a gene: 25. The CDR3 consists of 21 residues. Written as DNA, the CDR3 is TGTGCCAGCAGACTTCCGGAAATTAGCGGGAGGGCCCTCGTTGGGAACGGGGAGCTGTTTTTT. As protein: CASRLPEISGRALVGNGELFF.

V is TRBV12-3 or TRBV12-4 and J is TRBJ2-1, with D maybe TRBD2 (6 bases). Trimming pared 1 base from V and 6 bases from J, leaving 13 bases between. The CDR3 loop spans 15 amino acids. The CDR3 bases are TGTGCCAGCAGTTTAGTTGCGGGACGTTCCAATGAGCAGTTCTTC. It encodes CASSLVAGRSNEQFF.